The clone carrying this T cell receptor (beta chain) was seen more than once but under ten times. Its antigen remains unknown. The data belong to a study of cytomegalovirus exposure and HLA in healthy donors. In germline, CDR1 is MGHRA, CDR2 YSYEKL. CDR3 length: 15 amino acids. With 4 bases removed from V and 0 bases from J, the gap between germline ends came to 10 bases. Whole-study results and caveats: Certain sequence variants were highly shared and formed a cluster, and this cluster was likely a sequencing artifact. A few CMV-associated chains were confirmed in vitro to be specific for CMV antigens.

60 Vbeta and 13 Jbeta primers were used in PCR. How the authors handled the data: Later, an analysis found tens of millions of unique TCR beta chains, and about 10 million of these were shared. Data came from immunoSEQ multiplex PCR; TCRdb stores just in-frame clones and leaves some out. V, J and clone size are taken as reported in that table, and D and trimming were inferred from the DNA itself. The data show tens of thousands of clones, around 68% seen once. At sampling all donors were nominally healthy, likely with unrecorded immune exposures. The genes are TRBV4-1 and TRBJ1-5, with D hard to call. The clonotype comes from a woman in her 30s in good health and CMV-seronegative. The sequenced sample was PBMCs. CDR3 DNA: TGCGCCAGCAGCCCGACGGAGCTTAGCAATCAGCCCCAGCATTTT. Amino acid sequence: CASSPTELSNQPQHF.